The entry below describes one TCR beta chain. Original methodology: How many nucleated cells were present was estimated from reference gene primer amplification. This table comes from immunoSEQ multiplex PCR, and its TCRdb copy is limited to in-frame clones, with some not included. V and J calls and clone size are copied from that table; D and trimming were computed from the DNA. The repertoire has tens of thousands of clones, approximately 91% of them found once; the top ten carry roughly 5.7%. Between the trimmed V and J ends, which lost 6 bases and 9 bases, there was a span of 21 bases. The CDR3 has 15 residues. Germline V gene sequence: CDR1 MNHEY, CDR2 SVGAGI. This record belongs to a study of blood T cell repertoires in COVID-19. As for the study in general: The United States, Italy and Spain supplied acute and convalescent COVID-19 samples. T cells, B-cell-depleted T cells, or PBMCs supplied cDNA or gDNA.

This sequence was found in a human donor in a cohort sampled during active COVID-19. Material: peripheral blood. This chain uses TRBV6-5 with TRBJ2-1, with D uncertain. In nucleotides, the CDR3 is TGTGCCAGCAGGGGCTCGAGCCATGGATGGATTGAGCAGTTCTTC. Translating it yields CASRGSSHGWIEQFF.